These 17 T cell receptor beta chains were sequenced from one sample in a study of cytomegalovirus exposure and HLA in healthy donors. Vbeta (60) and Jbeta (13) primers were used in the PCR. Clones were sequenced by immunoSEQ multiplex PCR, and TCRdb holds only the in-frame ones, with some missing. The sample consists of about 270,000 clones, more than 55% of them appearing once. Sequenced sample: PBMCs. These receptors all stem from a female donor in good health and CMV-seronegative.

A few counts support this clone. This chain connects TRBV25-1 to TRBJ1-6; unclear D gene. This CDR3 contains 14 residues. V was trimmed by 0 bases and J by 11 bases, leaving 11 bases between them. Looked up from germline, CDR1 is MGHDK and CDR2 is SYGVNS. The CDR3 region has the DNA TGTGCCAGCAGTGAATATTCCCCCCGGGCACCCCTCCACTTT. It translates to CASSEYSPRAPLHF.

This chain links TRBV12-5 with TRBJ2-3; the match to TRBD2 covers 10 bases. The CDR3 totals 14 residues. J gave up 6 bases and V 7 bases, and 7 bases lay outside the gene matches. CDR1 and CDR2 (germline): LGHNT, FRNRAP. In nucleotides, the CDR3 is TGTGCTAGTGCGGCTAGCGGGAGTAAGGATACGCAGTATTTT. Its protein is CASAASGSKDTQYF.

The chain joins TRBV2 to TRBJ2-2; D perhaps matches TRBD1 (6 bases). Per the germline V gene, CDR1 is SNHLY and CDR2 is FYNNEI. The CDR3 is made up of 15 amino acids. The V end was cut by 6 bases, the J end by 0 bases, with 11 bases between. DNA for the CDR3: TGTGCCAGCAGAGGACAGAGCCCGAACACCGGGGAGCTGTTTTTT. This sequence encodes CASRGQSPNTGELFF.

The chain combines TRBV6-5 with TRBJ2-3, with 9 bases matching TRBD2. This CDR3 spans 16 amino acids. Germline V CDR1 and CDR2: MNHEY, SVGAGI. The V gene end was trimmed by 2 bases and the J gene end by 0 bases; junction bases not matched to a gene: 3. For the CDR3, the DNA is TGTGCCAGCAGTTACGCTAGCGGGGCTAGCACAGATACGCAGTATTTT. This encodes CASSYASGASTDTQYF.

The sample holds one count of this clone. The J gene is TRBJ2-5, the V gene TRBV6-5; 9 positions match TRBD2. The germline gives CDR1 MNHEY, CDR2 SVGAGI. The junction had 7 bases not matched to a gene; V was cut back by 6 bases and J by 2 bases. The CDR3 length is 15 residues. The CDR3, as DNA: TGTGCCAGCAGGCTACTAGCGGGTATGCAAGAGACCCAGTACTTC. Its protein is CASRLLAGMQETQYF.

This clone was picked up a small number of times. V and J are TRBV4-1 and TRBJ2-6, with 7 bases identical to TRBD1. The germline gives CDR1 MGHRA, CDR2 YSYEKL. V dropped 4 bases and J dropped 4; count of bases not matched to a gene: 4. The CDR3 runs 15 residues. The CDR3 here is CASSPTGSGANVLTF. CDR3 bases: TGCGCCAGCAGCCCGACAGGGTCCGGGGCCAACGTCCTGACTTTC.

This chain connects TRBV5-6 to TRBJ2-2; TRBD2 aligns across 8 bases. Germline loops: CDR1 SGHDT, CDR2 YYEEEE. The CDR3 is 14 amino acids. With 2 bases clipped from V and 5 bases from J, the junction kept 2 bases outside the gene matches. The CDR3 region is CASSFGTRTGELFF. CDR3 sequence (DNA): TGTGCCAGCAGCTTCGGGACTAGAACCGGGGAGCTGTTTTTT.

The V call is TRBV7-9, the J call TRBJ1-2, with 10 bases lining up with TRBD1. V shed 3 bases and J 8 bases; nucleotides not matched to a gene: 6. Germline assignment: CDR1 SEHNR and CDR2 FQNEAQ (reference sequence). The CDR3 length is 14 residues. The CDR3 DNA reads as TGTGCCAGCAGCTTGCTGACAGGGGGCGAAGGCTACACCTTC. The encoded protein is CASSLLTGGEGYTF.

The CDR3 DNA is TGCGCCAGCAGTGAGTCGATTGTTCATCAGGGTGGCTACTATGGCTACACCTTC. It encodes CASSESIVHQGGYYGYTF. This chain links TRBV10-1 with TRBJ1-2; perhaps TRBD1 as D (5 bases). This CDR3 spans 18 amino acids. Trimming removed 0 bases from V and 3 bases from J, with 20 bases in between. Germline assignment: CDR1 WNHNN and CDR2 SYGVQD (reference sequence).

This clone was seen more than once but under ten times. This sequence joins TRBV7-9 and TRBJ1-1, with 7 nucleotides matching TRBD1. This CDR3 contains 13 residues. V lost 7 bases, J lost 3 bases, and 5 bases stayed unmatched. Germline lookup yields CDR1 SEHNR and CDR2 FQNEAQ (reference sequence). Written as DNA, the CDR3 is TGTGCCAGCAATAGGGGGCTTCACACTGAAGCTTTCTTT. It is translated as CASNRGLHTEAFF.

The V and J genes are TRBV27 and TRBJ2-3; 12 nucleotides agree with TRBD2. With 9 bases clipped from V and 2 bases from J, the junction kept 3 bases outside the gene matches. Germline V gives CDR1 MNHEY, CDR2 SMNVEV (reference sequence). The CDR3 is made up of 14 amino acids. This chain's CDR3 is CASGLAGSTDTQYF. CDR3 sequence (DNA): TGTGCCAGTGGACTAGCGGGATCCACAGATACGCAGTATTTT.

Only a few counts were recorded for this clone. The rearrangement joins TRBV25-1 to TRBJ2-1; D is undetermined. The CDR3 loop spans 11 amino acids. V shed 8 bases and J shed 10 bases, with 12 bases lying between them. Per germline, CDR1 MGHDK and CDR2 SYGVNS. For the CDR3, the DNA is TGTGCCAGCTCCTTCGCGAAGGAGCAGTTCTTC. This sequence encodes CASSFAKEQFF.

The chain recombines TRBV28 with TRBJ2-7; 9 bases fit TRBD2. CDR1 and CDR2 (germline): MDHEN, SYDVKM. This CDR3 comprises 14 residues. The V segment lost 4 bases and the J segment 2 bases; nucleotides outside the gene matches: 3. CDR3 DNA: TGTGCCAGCAGTTCTAGCGGGGATACCTACGAGCAGTACTTC. Its protein is CASSSSGDTYEQYF.

The gene calls are TRBV30 and TRBJ2-1; 12 bases map to TRBD2. This CDR3 has 14 amino acids. The ends lost 1 base at V and 9 bases at J; junction bases unmatched: 4. Germline V gene lookup returns CDR1 GTSNPN and CDR2 SVGIG (reference sequence). The CDR3, as DNA: TGTGCCTGGAGTGGACTAGCGGGAGCCGGTGAGCAGTTCTTC. As protein: CAWSGLAGAGEQFF.

The V call is TRBV4-1, the J call TRBJ2-7; possibly TRBD2 for D (6 bases). V was shortened by 6 bases and J by 3 bases, with 18 bases between the two germline ends. Germline V lookup: CDR1 MGHRA, CDR2 YSYEKL. The CDR3 extends over 15 amino acids. This CDR3 reads CASRRTGDRSYEQYF. DNA for the CDR3: TGCGCCAGCAGACGAACGGGGGACCGGAGCTACGAGCAGTACTTC.

A single count supports this clone. The chain combines TRBV9 with TRBJ2-1; TRBD2 matches 10 bases. CDR1 is SGDLS, CDR2 YYNGEE, per germline. This CDR3 has 17 residues. The trim removed 3 bases at V and 4 bases at J, leaving 10 bases unmatched. The CDR3 loop reads CASSALTTSGYYNEQFF. In nucleotides, the CDR3 is TGTGCCAGCAGCGCGCTCACGACTAGCGGGTATTACAATGAGCAGTTCTTC.

The chain is built from TRBV28 and TRBJ1-5; a possible D gene is TRBD1 (6 bases). This CDR3 region has 12 residues. From germline, CDR1 is MDHEN and CDR2 SYDVKM. V lost 6 bases to trimming and J lost 12 bases, with 15 bases between them. Here the CDR3 reads CASSYTGLIQHF. DNA for the CDR3: TGTGCCAGCAGCTACACAGGGCTGATCCAGCATTTT.